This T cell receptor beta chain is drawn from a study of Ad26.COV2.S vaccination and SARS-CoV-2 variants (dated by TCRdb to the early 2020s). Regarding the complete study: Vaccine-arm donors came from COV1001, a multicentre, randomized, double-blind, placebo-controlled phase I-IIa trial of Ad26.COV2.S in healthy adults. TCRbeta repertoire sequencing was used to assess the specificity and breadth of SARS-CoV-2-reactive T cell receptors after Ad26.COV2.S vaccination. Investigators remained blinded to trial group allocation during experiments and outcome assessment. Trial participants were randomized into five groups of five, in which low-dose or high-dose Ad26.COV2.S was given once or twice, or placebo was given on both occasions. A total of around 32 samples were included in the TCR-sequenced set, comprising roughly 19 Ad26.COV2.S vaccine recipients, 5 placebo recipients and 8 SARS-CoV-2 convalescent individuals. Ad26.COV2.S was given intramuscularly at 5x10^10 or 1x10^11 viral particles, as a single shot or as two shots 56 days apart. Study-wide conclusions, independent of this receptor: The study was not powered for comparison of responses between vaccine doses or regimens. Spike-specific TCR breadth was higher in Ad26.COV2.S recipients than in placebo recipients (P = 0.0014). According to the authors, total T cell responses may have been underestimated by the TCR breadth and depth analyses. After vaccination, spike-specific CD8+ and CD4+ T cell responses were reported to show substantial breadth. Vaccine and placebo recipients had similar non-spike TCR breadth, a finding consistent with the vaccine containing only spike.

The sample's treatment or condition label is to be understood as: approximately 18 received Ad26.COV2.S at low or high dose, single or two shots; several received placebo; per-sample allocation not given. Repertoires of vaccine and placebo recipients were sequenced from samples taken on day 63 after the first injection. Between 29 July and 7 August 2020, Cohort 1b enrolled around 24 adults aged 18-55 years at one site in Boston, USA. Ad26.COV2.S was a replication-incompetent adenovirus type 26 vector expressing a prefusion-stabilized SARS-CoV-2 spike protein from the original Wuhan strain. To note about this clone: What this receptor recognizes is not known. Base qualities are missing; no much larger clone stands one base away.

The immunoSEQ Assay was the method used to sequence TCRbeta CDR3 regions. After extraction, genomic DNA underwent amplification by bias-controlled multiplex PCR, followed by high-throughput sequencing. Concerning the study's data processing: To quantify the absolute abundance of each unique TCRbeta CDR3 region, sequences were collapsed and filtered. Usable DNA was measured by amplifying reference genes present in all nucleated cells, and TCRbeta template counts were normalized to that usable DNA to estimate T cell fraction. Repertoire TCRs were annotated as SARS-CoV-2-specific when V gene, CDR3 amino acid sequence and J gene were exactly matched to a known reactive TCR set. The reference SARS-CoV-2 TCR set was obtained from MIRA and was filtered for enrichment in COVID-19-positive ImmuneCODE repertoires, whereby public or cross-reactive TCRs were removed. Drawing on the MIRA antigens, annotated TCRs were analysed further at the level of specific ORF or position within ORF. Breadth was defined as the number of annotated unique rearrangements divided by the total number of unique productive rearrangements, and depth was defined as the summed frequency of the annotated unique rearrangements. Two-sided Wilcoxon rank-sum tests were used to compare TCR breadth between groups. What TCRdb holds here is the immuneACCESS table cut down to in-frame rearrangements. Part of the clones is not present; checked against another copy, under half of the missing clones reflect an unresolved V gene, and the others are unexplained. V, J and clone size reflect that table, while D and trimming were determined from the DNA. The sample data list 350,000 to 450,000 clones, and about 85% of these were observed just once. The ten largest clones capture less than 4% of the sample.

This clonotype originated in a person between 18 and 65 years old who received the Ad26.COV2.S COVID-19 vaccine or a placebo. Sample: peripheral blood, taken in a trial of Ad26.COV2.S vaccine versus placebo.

CDR3 region: CASSVLRIAGGNTDTQYF. The DNA sequence is as follows: TGTGCCAGCAGCGTGTTAAGGATAGCGGGAGGGAACACAGATACGCAGTATTTT. The rearrangement joined TRBV7-2 to TRBJ2-3, with 11 bases in between that match TRBD2. Taken from the germline V gene, the CDR1 and CDR2 loops are SGHTA and FQGNSA. V and J are trimmed by 5 bases and 2 bases, and the gene matches miss 12 bases of the junction. Measured from the cysteine to the phenylalanine, the CDR3 is 18 residues long. The entry retains the CDR3 DNA only, 54 bases that are in frame from base 1.